The next 27 T cell receptor beta chains were all read from a single sample in a study of beta chain features in type 1 diabetes. Study results and limitations: Shorter TCRB CDR3s, moderately but significantly so, were found in Type 1 diabetes patients in all four CD4+ subsets.

The sequenced template was cDNA made from the entire isolated RNA. The data were produced by immunoSEQ multiplex PCR, yet TCRdb's version contains in-frame clones alone and is incomplete. The sample comprises a few hundred thousand clones, around 25% of which are singletons, and 0.012% rests with the top ten. No antigen has been identified for these receptors. Sample: naive CD4+ T cells from blood. All receptors derive from a young woman with type 1 diabetes.

This chain links TRBV7-9 with TRBJ2-1; 8 bases are a match to TRBD2. This CDR3 spans 17 amino acids. Losses at the gene ends were 1 base for V and 2 bases for J; bases not matched to a gene: 7. Looked up from germline, CDR1 is SEHNR and CDR2 is FQNEAQ (reference sequence). The CDR3 DNA reads as TGTGCCAGCAGCTTAGGTGTTACTAGCGGTACCTACAATGAGCAGTTCTTC. Protein: CASSLGVTSGTYNEQFF.

The V and J genes are TRBV7-2 and TRBJ1-5, with D unresolved. Between the trimmed V and J ends, which lost 0 bases and 6 bases, there was a span of 6 bases. Germline loops: CDR1 SGHTA, CDR2 FQGNSA. CDR3 length equals 13 residues. The CDR3 DNA reads TGTGCCAGCAGCTTAGCTACGGGTCAGCCCCAGCATTTT. Encoded protein: CASSLATGQPQHF.

There are a few counts of this clone. This rearrangement joins TRBV2 to TRBJ2-3; 11 bases are shared with TRBD2. CDR1 is SNHLY and CDR2 is FYNNEI in the germline V gene. J gave up 5 bases and V 4 bases, and 5 bases lay outside the gene matches. The CDR3 is 15 amino acids. The CDR3 coding sequence is TGTGCCAGCAGTGTTTTAGCGGGAGGGGAAGATACGCAGTATTTT. This translates into CASSVLAGGEDTQYF.

In this sample, this clone turned up a few times. The chain couples TRBV14 to TRBJ1-1, with D uncertain. Trimming took 7 bases from V and 0 from J, leaving 15 bases between them. The CDR3 is made up of 15 amino acids. Germline V gene sequence: CDR1 SGHDN, CDR2 FVKESK. In DNA form, the CDR3 reads TGTGCCAGCACCCCCGGGTGGGAGATGAACACTGAAGCTTTCTTT. It specifies CASTPGWEMNTEAFF.

V and J are TRBV10-2 and TRBJ2-3; 8 bases are shared with TRBD2. The CDR3 extends over 16 amino acids. CDR1 WSHSY and CDR2 SAAADI come from the germline V gene. J was trimmed by 0 bases and V by 4 bases; bases with no gene match: 6. The CDR3 region has the DNA TGCGCCAGCAGTGGTAAGGCTAGCGGGAGCACAGATACGCAGTATTTT. Protein: CASSGKASGSTDTQYF.

This clone was seen more than once but under ten times. This sequence joins TRBV4-1 and TRBJ2-1, with 9 bases fitting TRBD2. Looked up from germline, CDR1 is MGHRA and CDR2 is YSYEKL. CDR3 length equals 16 residues. The V and J ends lost 0 bases and 14 bases, in that order; junction bases with no gene match: 14. The CDR3 DNA is TGCGCCAGCAGCCAAGAGGCGGGAGGGGCATTAGGAAAGAAGTTCTTC. This codes for CASSQEAGGALGKKFF.

The chain combines TRBV29-1 with TRBJ1-2, with a possible D match to TRBD1 (5 bases). The germline V gene encodes CDR1 SQVTM and CDR2 ANQGSEA. The V and J ends lost 3 bases and 8 bases respectively, with 10 bases between them. This CDR3 has 11 residues. The CDR3 DNA follows: TGCAGCGTTGATGCGGGGGAGGGCTACACCTTC. This codes for CSVDAGEGYTF.

This chain joins TRBV5-1 and TRBJ2-1; 9 bases are shared with TRBD2. The CDR3 is made up of 16 amino acids. Germline V lookup: CDR1 SGHRS, CDR2 YFSETQ. Unmatched junction bases numbered 7, after V lost 0 bases and J lost 6 bases. The CDR3 loop is CASSLAGAGGLNEQFF. Here the CDR3 DNA reads TGCGCCAGCAGCTTGGCAGGGGCGGGAGGGCTCAATGAGCAGTTCTTC. Supplemented by reference TRBV5-1 and TRBJ2-1, the full variable domain reads KAGVTQTPRYLIKTRGQQVTLSCSPISGHRSVSWYQQTPGQGLQFLFEYFSETQRNKGNFPGRFSGRQFSNSRSEMNVSTLELGDSALYLCASSLAGAGGLNEQFFGPGTRLTVL.

V is TRBV6-5 and J is TRBJ1-2; tentatively, D is TRBD1 (5 bases). Germline V gives CDR1 MNHEY, CDR2 SVGAGI. Trimming cost V 4 bases and J 7 bases, with 13 bases left between them. CDR3 length: 13 amino acids. CDR3 nucleotides: TGTGCCAGCAGTTTAAAAGGGACTAGTGGCTACACCTTC. Translated: CASSLKGTSGYTF.

V usage is TRBV15 and J usage is TRBJ1-2; weak D call: TRBD1 (6 bases). CDR1 and CDR2 (germline): LNHNV, YYDKDF (reference sequence). This CDR3 comprises 13 residues. V was clipped by 3 bases and J by 8 bases, with 13 bases between them. CDR3 sequence reads: CATSRGPGAGYTF. The DNA for the CDR3 is TGTGCCACCAGCAGGGGTCCAGGGGCCGGCTACACCTTC.

The genes are TRBV30 and TRBJ1-2; no definite D call. The V gene's germline CDR1 is GTSNPN and CDR2 SVGIG (reference sequence). The CDR3 spans 14 residues. Trimming cost V 2 bases and J 2 bases, with 12 bases left between them. For the CDR3, the DNA is TGTGCCTGGAGTTCCCCTCTCGTAAACTATGGCTACACCTTC. Translating it yields CAWSSPLVNYGYTF.

This clone occurred a few times. The chain combines TRBV30 with TRBJ1-4; TRBD1 might be the D (5 bases). Germline-derived CDR1 and CDR2 are GTSNPN and SVGIG (reference sequence). The germline V and J ends were trimmed by 8 bases and 8 bases, with 21 bases remaining between them. The CDR3 is 14 residues long. CDR3 sequence (DNA): TGTGCCGGCACCCGCGGGGGAGCAGGAGAAAAACTGTTTTTT. Protein: CAGTRGGAGEKLFF.

CDR3 sequence reads: CASPTGQGPTEAFF. CDR3 nucleotide sequence: TGTGCCAGCCCAACCGGACAGGGTCCCACTGAAGCTTTCTTT. This chain joins TRBV19 and TRBJ1-1, with 8 bases identical to TRBD1. V shed 9 bases and J 4 bases; nucleotides not matched to a gene: 10. This CDR3 contains 14 residues. Germline V CDR1 and CDR2: LNHDA, SQIVND (reference sequence).

The chain combines TRBV9 with TRBJ2-5, with TRBD1 matching 10 bases. The CDR3 consists of 17 residues. V was pared by 0 bases and J by 5 bases, with 10 bases of the junction left unmatched. CDR1 and CDR2 from the germline V gene are SGDLS and YYNGEE. Here the CDR3 reads CASSVAFGGTGDETQYF. CDR3 DNA: TGTGCCAGCAGCGTAGCTTTTGGGGGGACAGGGGACGAGACCCAGTACTTC.

V usage is TRBV30 and J usage is TRBJ2-2, with TRBD1 as a possible D gene (6 bases). This CDR3 spans 14 amino acids. CDR1 GTSNPN and CDR2 SVGIG come from the germline V gene (reference sequence). Trimming took 3 bases from V and 1 from J, leaving 9 bases between them. CDR3 sequence: CAWRKQGNTGELFF. CDR3 coding DNA: TGTGCCTGGAGAAAACAGGGGAACACCGGGGAGCTGTTTTTT.

Worth noting for this clone: The same CDR3 arises from other DNA sequences in this sample as well. V usage is TRBV9 and J usage is TRBJ1-1, with D uncertain. Germline assignment: CDR1 SGDLS and CDR2 YYNGEE. Deletions cut 0 bases from V and 4 bases from J, with 7 bases between. The CDR3 contains 13 residues. CDR3 nucleotide sequence: TGTGCCAGCAGCGTAGCTACTGGCACTGAAGCTTTCTTT. This codes for CASSVATGTEAFF.

This clone was observed a few times. This chain connects TRBV30 to TRBJ1-2; D gene unclear. V lost 0 bases, J lost 4 bases, and 12 bases lay in between. There are 14 residues in the CDR3. The germline V gene encodes CDR1 GTSNPN and CDR2 SVGIG (reference sequence). The CDR3 spells CAWSVLEGGYGYTF. As DNA, the CDR3 is TGTGCCTGGAGTGTACTGGAGGGTGGCTATGGCTACACCTTC.

Concerning this clone itself: The junction shows a germline mismatch at one end, possibly a read error. V is TRBV7-7 and J is TRBJ2-5; 10 nucleotides align to TRBD1. Germline V gene data show CDR1 as SSHAT and CDR2 as FNYEAQ (reference sequence). The CDR3 is made up of 14 amino acids. The CDR3 nucleotides read TGTGCTAGCAGCCAAGGACAGGGGGAAGAGACCCAGTACTTC. This gives the protein CASSQGQGEETQYF.

This rearrangement joins TRBV5-4 to TRBJ2-2; the match to TRBD2 covers 10 bases. V gave up 5 bases and J gave up 4 bases; unmatched junction bases: 8. Germline assignment: CDR1 SGHNT and CDR2 YYREEE (reference sequence). CDR3 size: 16 residues. The CDR3 region is CASSTPSGSRTGELFF. DNA for the CDR3: TGTGCCAGCAGTACACCTAGCGGGAGCCGCACCGGGGAGCTGTTTTTT.

In this sample, this clone turned up a few times. This sample also contains other DNA sequences that code for the same CDR3. The gene calls are TRBV30 and TRBJ2-5, with a possible D match to TRBD1 (6 bases). The V gene lost 0 bases and the J gene lost 5 bases, with 10 bases spanning the gap. The CDR3 totals 13 residues. Germline lookup yields CDR1 GTSNPN and CDR2 SVGIG (reference sequence). CDR3: CAWSVQGPETQYF. CDR3 coding DNA: TGTGCCTGGAGTGTACAGGGTCCGGAGACCCAGTACTTC.

The table lists this clone with a few counts. V and J are TRBV30 and TRBJ2-6; D remains unclear. The CDR3 has 13 residues. The V end lost 3 bases, the J end lost 4 bases, and 7 bases lay between the germline ends. Germline values: CDR1 GTSNPN, CDR2 SVGIG (reference sequence). The CDR3, as DNA: TGTGCCTGGAGCCCCGTGGGGGCCAACGTCCTGACTTTC. This gives the protein CAWSPVGANVLTF.

J is TRBJ1-4 and V is TRBV14, with D perhaps matching TRBD1 (5 bases). Germline V CDR1 and CDR2: SGHDN, FVKESK. V dropped 4 bases and J dropped 5 bases, with 8 bases sitting between them. The CDR3 consists of 13 residues. CDR3 sequence: CASSRDRNEKLFF. The CDR3 region has the DNA TGTGCCAGCAGCCGAGACAGAAATGAAAAACTGTTTTTT.

This clone was seen a few times. The rearrangement joins TRBV6-5 to TRBJ1-1; 7 bases match TRBD1. Germline values: CDR1 MNHEY, CDR2 SVGAGI. The CDR3 covers 12 residues. V shed 5 bases and J 10 bases; nucleotides not matched to a gene: 7. The CDR3 loop is CASSTGVAGAFF. CDR3 nucleotide sequence: TGTGCCAGCAGTACAGGGGTCGCAGGAGCTTTCTTT.

This rearrangement joins TRBV5-4 to TRBJ2-1; 7 bases are shared with TRBD2. This CDR3 has 17 residues. V shed 0 bases and J 5 bases; nucleotides not matched to a gene: 11. Germline V lookup: CDR1 SGHNT, CDR2 YYREEE (reference sequence). CDR3 coding DNA: TGTGCCAGCAGCTTGGTGCTTCGGCGGGAGATCCACAATGAGCAGTTCTTC. This translates into CASSLVLRREIHNEQFF.

The V gene is TRBV27, the J gene TRBJ2-6; D perhaps matches TRBD1 (7 bases). The germline V and J ends were trimmed by 5 bases and 1 base, with 21 bases remaining between them. Germline CDR1 reads MNHEY; CDR2 reads SMNVEV (reference sequence). The CDR3 sequence is 19 residues long. The CDR3 is CASSRQGGQVVSGANVLTF. In DNA form, the CDR3 reads TGTGCCAGCAGTCGCCAGGGGGGTCAGGTTGTATCTGGGGCCAACGTCCTGACTTTC.

This clone has more than one count but fewer than ten. The rearrangement links TRBV7-3 to TRBJ2-1, with TRBD2 matching over 12 bases. CDR3 size: 15 residues. The germline V gene encodes CDR1 SGHTA and CDR2 FQGTGA. Germline trimming cut 4 bases from V and 7 bases from J; bases unmatched to any gene: 5. The CDR3: CASSWGLAGGNEQFF. The CDR3 DNA sequence: TGTGCCAGCAGCTGGGGACTAGCGGGTGGGAATGAGCAGTTCTTC.

A few counts support this clone. The J gene is TRBJ2-7, the V gene TRBV5-1; 8 nucleotides agree with TRBD2. CDR3 size: 15 residues. The germline gives CDR1 SGHRS, CDR2 YFSETQ. The V gene end was trimmed by 2 bases and the J gene end by 2 bases; junction bases not matched to a gene: 6. The CDR3 is CASSFLTSGAYEQYF. CDR3 nucleotide sequence: TGCGCCAGCAGCTTTCTCACTAGCGGAGCCTACGAGCAGTACTTC.